These 8 T cell receptor beta chains were sequenced from one sample in a study of blood T cell repertoires in COVID-19. The repertoire was sequenced with immunoSEQ multiplex PCR; TCRdb's copy has only in-frame clones and lacks some. The table lists fewer than 180,000 clones, about nine tenths of them singletons. The specimen was peripheral blood. All receptors come from an older woman with active or convalescent COVID-19.

V is TRBV7-9 and J is TRBJ1-5; D not certain. Germline CDR1 is SEHNR and CDR2 is FQNEAQ (reference sequence). This CDR3 has 13 amino acids. V gave up 5 bases and J gave up 5 bases, with 10 bases separating them. CDR3 nucleotides: TGTGCCAGCAGCCCGACCCGGGATCAGCCCCAGCATTTT. Its translation is CASSPTRDQPQHF.

This clone was detected only a few times. This chain connects TRBV18 to TRBJ1-4, with no clear D. Germline CDR1 is KGHSH and CDR2 is LQKENI. The V and J ends lost 3 bases and 2 bases respectively, with 13 bases between them. The CDR3 length is 16 residues. This CDR3 is CASSPKRAWTNEKLFF. The CDR3 DNA is TGTGCCAGCTCACCCAAGAGAGCATGGACTAATGAAAAACTGTTTTTT.

This clone has a single count. The V call is TRBV19, the J call TRBJ2-7; 7 bases fit TRBD1. This CDR3 contains 13 residues. CDR1 LNHDA and CDR2 SQIVND come from the germline V gene (reference sequence). V gave up 4 bases and J gave up 0 bases; unmatched junction bases: 0. CDR3 sequence (DNA): TGTGCCAGTAGTAGGGACAGCTCCTACGAGCAGTACTTC. This codes for CASSRDSSYEQYF. The complete variable domain, with remaining parts taken from reference TRBV19 and TRBJ2-7, reads DGGITQSPKYLFRKEGQNVTLSCEQNLNHDAMYWYRQDPGQGLRLIYYSQIVNDFQKGDIAEGYSVSREKKESFPLTVTSAQKNPTAFYLCASSRDSSYEQYFGPGTRLTVT.

The rearrangement uses TRBV6-6 and TRBJ2-3; D not certain. V was clipped by 5 bases and J by 4 bases, with 13 bases between them. Per the germline V gene, CDR1 is MNHNY and CDR2 is SVGAGI (reference sequence). The CDR3 contains 14 residues. The CDR3 DNA reads as TGTGCCAGCAGTCGGGCAGGTGGGTCAGATACGCAGTATTTT. It codes for CASSRAGGSDTQYF.

This clone was recorded a few times. The chain is built from TRBV2 and TRBJ2-1; D gene unclear. Germline CDR1 SNHLY, CDR2 FYNNEI. CDR3 length: 12 amino acids. Trimming took 7 bases from V and 4 from J, leaving 8 bases between them. CDR3 region: CASTPSYNEQFF. CDR3 nucleotides: TGTGCCAGCACCCCGAGTTACAATGAGCAGTTCTTC.

The gene calls are TRBV7-2 and TRBJ1-2; D remains ambiguous. This CDR3 contains 14 residues. Trimming shortened V by 7 bases and J by 4 bases, and 16 bases separated the two germline ends. Germline CDR1 SGHTA, CDR2 FQGNSA. CDR3 in amino acids: CASTPALGGYGYTF. In DNA, the CDR3 is TGTGCCAGCACCCCAGCCCTTGGAGGCTATGGCTACACCTTC.

This sequence joins TRBV25-1 and TRBJ2-7; D not certain. V was trimmed by 6 bases and J by 3 bases, leaving 6 bases between them. The CDR3 loop spans 11 amino acids. Germline CDR1 is MGHDK and CDR2 is SYGVNS. The CDR3 reads CASSYFYEQYF. In DNA form, the CDR3 reads TGTGCCAGCAGCTACTTCTACGAGCAGTACTTC.

The chain couples TRBV6-2 or TRBV6-3 to TRBJ2-5; D is uncertain. The CDR3 runs to 17 residues. Trimming took 2 bases from V and 1 from J, leaving 17 bases between them. Germline loops: CDR1 MNHEY, CDR2 SVGEGT. The CDR3 spells CASSYHVRQEIQETQYF. CDR3 bases: TGTGCCAGCAGTTACCATGTGCGTCAAGAGATCCAAGAGACCCAGTACTTC.